This entry describes one TCR beta chain. TCRdb reprocessed the 5' RACE reads with MiXCR, giving one entry per CDR3 protein. The table lists around 87,000 distinct CDR3 sequences, less than 15% of them singletons. Time point indicated: sample taken at primary tumor resection. The CDR3 contains 14 residues. CDR1 and CDR2 (germline): SQVTM, ANQGSEA. Trimming cost V 7 bases and J 5 bases; bases outside gene matches: 9. This specimen belongs to a study of spatial heterogeneity in lung cancer. Here the sequenced sample was PBMCs, taken at surgery. J is TRBJ2-5 and V is TRBV29-1; 11 bases align to TRBD1. This sequence was found in a male donor with early-stage non-small cell lung cancer. CDR3: CSALGQGASETQYF. In nucleotides, the CDR3 is TGCAGCGCTCTAGGACAGGGGGCGAGTGAGACCCAGTACTTC. Variable domain in full (rest from reference TRBV29-1 and TRBJ2-5): SAVISQKPSRDICQRGTSLTIQCQVDSQVTMMFWYRQQPGQSLTLIATANQGSEATYESGFVIDKFPISRPNLTFSTLTVSNMSPEDSSIYLCSALGQGASETQYFGPGTRLLVL.